The subject of this entry is one TCR beta chain. Trimming removed 3 bases from V and 3 bases from J, with 19 bases in between. The CDR3 spans 17 residues. Germline V gives CDR1 LGHDT, CDR2 YNNKEL (reference sequence). The use of a sample-barcoded 5' primer and a J-beta primer mix characterized a second PCR of about 6 to 12 cycles. TCRdb re-called the 5' RACE reads with MiXCR, one entry per CDR3 protein. This sample has 250,000 to 300,000 distinct CDR3 sequences, with 25% to 30% found just once. This entry belongs to a study of blood T cells in healthy people across ages. Study overall: Capture via template switching afforded approximately one barcoded beta molecule per two T cells.

This sequence originates from an older woman in good health. V gene TRBV3-1 combines with J gene TRBJ2-3; maybe TRBD2 (5 bases). Input material: blood. CDR3 in DNA: TGTGCCAGCAGCCAGGGAAGCTCCCGGCCGGGGACAGATACGCAGTATTTT. It specifies CASSQGSSRPGTDTQYF.